These T cell receptor beta chains were read from a single sample in a study of T cell responses to AZD1222 COVID-19 vaccine. Data came from immunoSEQ multiplex PCR; TCRdb stores just in-frame clones and leaves some out. Among about 150,000 clones listed, 88% were seen once. The input for sequencing was peripheral blood, taken on day 0 of AZD1222 vaccination. The receptors originated from an adult in good health. Both conserved end residues are part of each CDR3. D genes are given only for firm matches. Only some rows state a clone size, as once, few, many or a class for expanded clones.

clone_size	d_call	v_call	j_call	cdr3_nt	cdr3_aa
.	.	TRBV11-2	TRBJ2-7	TGTGCCAGCAGCTTGGGGGGAACCTACGAGCAGTACTTC	CASSLGGTYEQYF
.	TRBD1	TRBV2	TRBJ1-1	TGTGCCAGCAGTGGGACAGGGTGGACTGAAGCTTTCTTT	CASSGTGWTEAFF
few	TRBD1	TRBV28	TRBJ1-2	TGTGCCAGCAGGTCGGGACAGGGGGCCGACCTTTATGGCTACACCTTC	CASRSGQGADLYGYTF
.	TRBD2	TRBV7-8	TRBJ2-3	TGTGCCAGCAGCTTAGAACTAGCGGGGGATACAGATACGCAGTATTTT	CASSLELAGDTDTQYF
.	TRBD1	TRBV19	TRBJ2-7	TGTGCCAGTAGTATAACAGGGGCCTCCTACGAGCAGTACTTC	CASSITGASYEQYF
.	.	TRBV3-1/TRBV3-2	TRBJ1-2	TGTGCCAGCAGCCGACGAGATGGCTACACCTTC	CASSRRDGYTF
.	TRBD1	TRBV5-4	TRBJ1-2	TGTGCCAGCAGCTTGAAAGCTACAGGGGGCCTAGGCTACACCTTC	CASSLKATGGLGYTF
.	TRBD2	TRBV7-8	TRBJ2-1	TGTGCCAGCAGCCGAGCGGGGGGGAGGAACAATGAGCAGTTCTTC	CASSRAGGRNNEQFF
.	.	TRBV7-3	TRBJ1-2	TGTGCCAGCAGCTTATCCTCAGGCAACTATGGCTACACCTTC	CASSLSSGNYGYTF
once	.	TRBV18	TRBJ1-1	TGTGCCAGCTCACCAGTTCAGGAGAACACTGAAGCTTTCTTT	CASSPVQENTEAFF
.	.	TRBV6-1	TRBJ1-6	TGTGCCAGCAGTGAGTTGCCGGCTAGCTCCTATAATTCACCCCTCCACTTT	CASSELPASSYNSPLHF
.	TRBD2	TRBV9	TRBJ2-3	TGTGCCAGCAGCGTAGCGACTAGCCCAGGCCATACGCAGTATTTT	CASSVATSPGHTQYF
few	TRBD1	TRBV2	TRBJ1-5	TGTGCCAGCGGGAGGGGGCCAAGCAATCAGCCCCAGCATTTT	CASGRGPSNQPQHF
.	.	TRBV3-1/TRBV3-2	TRBJ1-4	TGTGCCAGCAGCCAAGGGTATGAAAAACTGTTTTTT	CASSQGYEKLFF
.	TRBD1	TRBV5-1	TRBJ2-3	TGCGCCAGCAGCCCCGGGACAGGGGTGTGGAATACGCAGTATTTT	CASSPGTGVWNTQYF
.	.	TRBV5-1	TRBJ1-5	TGCGCCAGCAGCTTAACGGGGTCGGATCAGCCCCAGCATTTT	CASSLTGSDQPQHF
.	TRBD2	TRBV2	TRBJ2-3	TGTGCCAGCAGGGGTCGGGCTAGCGGGGGTGGAGATACGCAGTATTTT	CASRGRASGGGDTQYF
.	TRBD1	TRBV4-1	TRBJ1-5	TGCGCCAGCAGCCAGAGGGGGCTTGGCAATCAGCCCCAGCATTTT	CASSQRGLGNQPQHF
.	.	TRBV7-8	TRBJ2-3	TGTGCCAGCAGCTCCTCGCCCCCCACAGATACGCAGTATTTT	CASSSSPPTDTQYF
.	TRBD1	TRBV7-9	TRBJ1-5	TGTGCCAGCAGCCCGGGACAGAATCAGCCCCAGCATTTT	CASSPGQNQPQHF
.	TRBD1	TRBV2	TRBJ1-2	TGTGCCAGCAGCCTTGATACGACAGGGGGCCTTTATGGCTACACCTTC	CASSLDTTGGLYGYTF
.	.	TRBV6-5	TRBJ1-3	TGTGCCAGCAGTTCCCGCGCGGGCTACTCTGGAAACACCATATATTTT	CASSSRAGYSGNTIYF